Listed here is a single T cell receptor beta chain. As yet, its antigen is unknown. The entry originates in a study of response to subunit inactivated influenza vaccine. V was pared by 6 bases and J by 3 bases, with 11 bases of the junction left unmatched. CDR3 length: 17 residues. TCRdb called the RT-PCR reads again in MiXCR, with one record for every CDR3 protein. The sample lists a few hundred thousand distinct CDR3 sequences; 6% to 9% were seen once. Study conclusions and caveats: Authors suggested each seasonal flu vaccination may recruit only limited numbers of new T cells.

V usage is TRBV12-3 or TRBV12-4 and J usage is TRBJ2-5; 12 positions agree with TRBD2. Sequencing was performed on PBMCs from blood, taken 23 to 25 months after vaccination. The sequence derives from a man between 50 and 69 years old who received an inactivated influenza vaccine. CDR3 DNA: TGTGCCAGCAGCAAAAGAGCTGGACTAGCGGGAAAAGAGACCCAGTACTTC. This translates into CASSKRAGLAGKETQYF.